This TCR beta chain was identified during a study of control samples from healthy donors and cancer patients. This table comes from immunoSEQ multiplex PCR, and its TCRdb copy is limited to in-frame clones, with some not included. The repertoire holds tens of thousands of clones, with roughly 90% as singletons. J was trimmed by 7 bases and V by 4 bases; bases with no gene match: 7. This CDR3 has 15 amino acids. Looked up from germline, CDR1 is SEHNR and CDR2 is FQNEAQ (reference sequence). The V call is TRBV7-9, the J call TRBJ1-5; 10 bases align to TRBD1. The receptor's source is a woman between 50 and 59 years old in good health. What was sequenced was blood. The CDR3 reads CASSSGTGVRQPQHF. CDR3 in DNA: TGTGCCAGCAGCTCAGGGACAGGGGTAAGGCAGCCCCAGCATTTT.